The following is a T cell receptor (beta chain) sequence with its context. The antigen remains unidentified. TCRdb recomputed calls from the RT-PCR reads with MiXCR, one row per CDR3 protein. The profile shows 700,000 to 900,000 distinct CDR3 sequences, around 20% of them singletons. This sample was included in a study of response to subunit inactivated influenza vaccine. Whole-study results and caveats: The study's authors posited that every seasonal influenza vaccination enlists few new T cells.

The CDR3 totals 11 residues. The V gene lost 3 bases and the J gene lost 4 bases, with 7 bases spanning the gap. From germline, CDR1 is SQVTM and CDR2 ANQGSEA. This rearrangement joins TRBV29-1 to TRBJ2-7, with D unresolved. This sequence was found in a man aged 50 to 60 who received an inactivated influenza vaccine. Here the sequenced sample was PBMCs from blood, taken 4 to 6 days after vaccination. DNA of the CDR3: TGCAGCGTTGAGGGCAATTACGAGCAGTACTTC. Amino acids: CSVEGNYEQYF.